This section outlines one T cell receptor (beta chain) sequence together with its context. Its binding antigen is unknown. Per-nucleotide qualities are absent, and no much larger clonotype sits a single base away. This entry belongs to a study of human T cells and chemical hapten exposure (dated by TCRdb to the early 2020s). Describing the broader study: For sensitization, 2% DPC in acetone was applied to a 2 cm by 2 cm area of upper inner arm skin. For TCR sequencing, blood came from 25 to 35 alopecia patients at anywhere from one to four time points (pre-sensitization, 2, 6 and 24 weeks). Libraries were pooled for sequencing, and per-sample TCR yields varied mainly because of small differences in library volumes within the pool. Patch testing on the upper back used Finn chambers containing 0.01% DPC, with scoring done after 6 days according to International Contact Dermatitis Research Group standards. The patient cohort, mostly female, included alopecia areata with under or over 50% scalp involvement, alopecia totalis and alopecia universalis. Patient blood was sampled pre-sensitization (week 0) and at 2, 6 and about 24 weeks after DPC sensitization. In alopecia patients, the study followed how the peripheral blood TCR repertoire changed in vivo over primary and secondary sensitization to diphenylcyclopropenone (DPC), a hapten. Throughout the roughly 23-week study period, patients were also given weekly therapeutic DPC doses on the scalp. What the authors observed across the whole study: Expanded TCRs formed significantly more large CDR3 similarity clusters than pre-sensitization or healthy control sets, consistent with antigen-driven responses. DPC sensitization did not change how many TCRs were above 1 in 1000 frequency, and no evidence was found of alterations in global repertoire structure. Patch test score was positively correlated with the number of PT1 expanded TCRs, with significance at thresholds 8, 16 and 32 but not at 4. After repeated subsampling, changes were observed in the strength of the expansion versus patch-test correlation and in the threshold at which the correlation became significant. Because all patients had alopecia, a presumed autoimmune disease, the immune response of the patients might differ from that of healthy individuals.

The method behind the library was RACE. Reads for this sample came from a NextSeq 500. During library preparation, unique molecular identifiers were attached to individual cDNA molecules so that TCRs could be counted in a quantitative, reproducible way. Each blood RNA sample was used to sequence both TCR alpha and TCR beta chains. On the study's bioinformatics: A median of around 100,000 TCRs per sample was observed, with a range of roughly 23,224 to 750,000. V, J and CDR3 annotation of the TCR reads was carried out using the Decombinator software suite. For the PS versus PT1 abundance plots, all samples were subsampled to the same number of TCRs (28,000). Expanded TCRs were defined as absent before sensitization and observed at least eight times at the 2-week time point. The public reads were reprocessed in TCRdb via fastp at Q25 and MiXCR, keeping in-frame beta chains. Each CDR3 protein appears once, grouped with its most common genes and DNA. These V and J calls rely on TCRdb rather than the paper's analysis. This sample comprises roughly 200,000 distinct CDR3 sequences, approximately 20% of them detected only once. Approximately 6.7% of the sample is in the top ten clones.

Reading the germline V gene gives CDR1 SQVTM and CDR2 ANQGSEA. A distance of 11 bases separates the germline ends of V and J, which lose 3 bases and 0 bases respectively. Including the terminal cysteine and phenylalanine, the CDR3 comprises 14 residues. Of all the DNA, just the CDR3 is kept, 42 bases in frame from base 1. The time point tag for this specimen amounts to: patch test 1, 2 weeks after DPC sensitization. Taken with the paper, the label for treatment or condition translates to: therapeutic diphenylcyclopropenone sensitization with weekly scalp DPC. At each patch-test visit, blood was drawn before the patch test was applied. Patients were considered eligible if aged 18 to 70, diagnosed with alopecia and deemed suitable for DPC therapy, and patients were excluded if pregnant. Unfractionated whole blood was collected in Tempus Blood RNA tubes, and total RNA was extracted from that blood.

The source is a woman aged 50 to 60 with alopecia areata. Some clones in this sample may be carry-over from other donors' samples. This specimen consisted of whole blood, obtained in connection with sensitization to the hapten diphenylcyclopropenone (DPC). This sequence uses TRBV29-1 and TRBJ1-1, with an unclear D gene assignment. The DNA sequence is given as TGCAGCGTTGATCAGAGGCAGCTGAACACTGAAGCTTTCTTT. Translated, it reads CSVDQRQLNTEAFF.